The 24 T cell receptor beta chains in this list originate from one sample, sequenced in a study of PD-L1 blockade in urothelial cancer. Time point: pretreatment peripheral blood. The repertoire was sequenced with immunoSEQ multiplex PCR; TCRdb's copy has only in-frame clones and lacks some. The sample has roughly 130,000 clones; approximately 84% are singletons. Here the sequenced sample was PBMCs, taken around atezolizumab (anti-PD-L1) treatment. The receptors come from a man aged 45-65 years with urothelial cancer.

The J gene is TRBJ1-2, the V gene TRBV10-3; 7 bases line up with TRBD1. CDR1 ENHRY and CDR2 SYGVKD come from the germline V gene. Unmatched junction bases numbered 9, after V lost 6 bases and J lost 8 bases. This CDR3 has 13 amino acids. The CDR3 DNA follows: TGTGCCATCAGCGAACAGGGGCAGGGAGGCTACACCTTC. Its protein is CAISEQGQGGYTF.

The V call is TRBV6-4, the J call TRBJ1-3; 10 bases are a match to TRBD1. Looked up from germline, CDR1 is MRHNA and CDR2 is SNTAGT. V lost 2 bases and J lost 15; bases outside the gene matches: 10. The CDR3 sequence is 14 residues long. The chain's CDR3 is CASSDRDRGSQRYF. The CDR3 DNA reads TGTGCCAGCAGTGACCGGGACAGGGGATCCCAAAGATATTTT.

The rearrangement links TRBV27 to TRBJ2-7; the match to TRBD2 covers 12 bases. The CDR3 extends over 15 amino acids. The ends lost 6 bases at V and 6 bases at J; junction bases unmatched: 9. Germline CDR1 and CDR2: MNHEY and SMNVEV (reference sequence). The CDR3 sequence: CASSRTSGASGEQYF. The CDR3 DNA is TGTGCCAGCAGCCGGACTAGCGGGGCCTCCGGCGAGCAGTACTTC.

This chain connects TRBV6-6 to TRBJ1-1; D is undetermined. V was shortened by 6 bases and J by 1 base, with 3 bases between the two germline ends. Looked up from germline, CDR1 is MNHNY and CDR2 is SVGAGI (reference sequence). The CDR3 loop spans 11 amino acids. CDR3 protein: CASSGNTEAFF. The CDR3 DNA sequence: TGTGCCAGCAGCGGGAACACTGAAGCTTTCTTT.

The J gene is TRBJ1-4, the V gene TRBV4-2; no clear D gene. V was cut by 4 bases and J by 3 bases, with 9 bases left in between. The CDR3 sequence is 14 residues long. Germline V gene lookup returns CDR1 LGHNA and CDR2 YNFKEQ. The chain's CDR3 is CASSPLEANEKLFF. CDR3 in DNA: TGTGCCAGCAGCCCCTTAGAAGCTAATGAAAAACTGTTTTTT.

Of note for this clone: The junction departs from germline at one end; a sequencing error may be responsible. The V gene is TRBV28, the J gene TRBJ2-4, with 9 bases fitting TRBD2. Looked up from germline, CDR1 is MDHEN and CDR2 is SYDVKM. The CDR3 spans 15 residues. In nucleotides, the CDR3 is TGTGCCGGCAGTAGCGGGAGTAAAGCCAAAAACATTCAGTACTTC. It yields the protein CAGSSGSKAKNIQYF.

The genes are TRBV5-1 and TRBJ2-7; 11 bases match TRBD2. V dropped 3 bases and J dropped 7; count of bases not matched to a gene: 6. Per the germline V gene, CDR1 is SGHRS and CDR2 is YFSETQ. This CDR3 contains 14 residues. CDR3 DNA: TGCGCCAGCAGCTCCGGGACTAGCGGAGGAGAGCAGTACTTC. It codes for CASSSGTSGGEQYF.

The chain has TRBV5-6 and TRBJ2-1; D possibly corresponds to TRBD1 (6 bases). CDR1 and CDR2 from the germline V gene are SGHDT and YYEEEE. The CDR3 has 13 amino acids. Between the trimmed V and J ends, which lost 5 bases and 6 bases, there was a span of 12 bases. The CDR3 reads CASRSTGRNEQFF. DNA for the CDR3: TGTGCCAGCAGATCTACAGGGCGCAATGAGCAGTTCTTC.

This clone was seen only once. The genes are TRBV25-1 and TRBJ2-2, with 8 positions matching TRBD2. This CDR3 is built from 16 residues. Germline V gene sequence: CDR1 MGHDK, CDR2 SYGVNS. V lost 1 base to trimming and J lost 4 bases; unmatched junction nucleotides: 5. The CDR3 region is CASSESSSGATGELFF. CDR3 nucleotide sequence: TGTGCCAGCAGTGAATCTAGTAGCGGGGCCACCGGGGAGCTGTTTTTT.

This clone has more than one count but fewer than ten. The rearrangement joins TRBV7-2 to TRBJ2-4; 8 positions agree with TRBD2. J gave up 6 bases and V 8 bases, and 9 bases lay outside the gene matches. The germline CDR1 and CDR2 sequences are SGHTA and FQGNSA. The CDR3 runs 14 residues. The DNA for the CDR3 is TGTGCCAGCCGGCTTCGGGCGGGGGGAAACATTCAGTACTTC. Translated, it gives CASRLRAGGNIQYF.

The genes are TRBV7-8 and TRBJ1-5; the D is unclear. CDR1 is SGHVS and CDR2 is FQNEAQ in the germline V gene. Trimming removed 5 bases from V and 4 bases from J, with 15 bases in between. The CDR3 loop spans 15 amino acids. The CDR3 DNA sequence: TGTGCCAGCAGCGCCCTCGGGTCGGGGAATCAGCCCCAGCATTTT. Amino acid sequence: CASSALGSGNQPQHF.

This clone was found once. CDR3 in amino acids: CASSLDWTGASETQYF. The CDR3 DNA sequence: TGTGCCAGCAGCTTAGATTGGACAGGGGCCTCGGAGACCCAGTACTTC. The chain is built from TRBV7-9 and TRBJ2-5; TRBD1 agrees at 9 bases. CDR1 is SEHNR, CDR2 FQNEAQ, per germline (reference sequence). This CDR3 has 16 amino acids. V gave up 1 base and J gave up 5 bases; unmatched junction bases: 8.

The V call is TRBV5-1, the J call TRBJ2-3; 13 bases line up with TRBD2. The germline CDR1 and CDR2 sequences are SGHRS and YFSETQ. CDR3 length: 18 residues. After removal of 0 bases from V and 0 bases from J, the junction contained 4 bases not matched to a gene. CDR3 nucleotides: TGCGCCAGCAGCTTGGCCGGGACTAGCGGGACCAGCACAGATACGCAGTATTTT. Amino acid sequence: CASSLAGTSGTSTDTQYF.

In this sample, this clone turned up once. The chain employs TRBV6-5 and TRBJ2-1; 7 positions match TRBD2. The CDR3 runs 16 residues. Germline V gene sequence: CDR1 MNHEY, CDR2 SVGAGI. After removal of 0 bases from V and 9 bases from J, the junction contained 11 bases not matched to a gene. CDR3 sequence (DNA): TGTGCCAGCAGTTACTCTGGCGGGAGTAGAGTCGGTGAGCAGTTCTTC. This translates into CASSYSGGSRVGEQFF.

This chain connects TRBV5-1 to TRBJ1-2; 9 positions agree with TRBD1. The CDR3 length is 13 residues. The V segment lost 4 bases and the J segment 8 bases; nucleotides outside the gene matches: 6. Germline V gene lookup returns CDR1 SGHRS and CDR2 YFSETQ. The CDR3: CASSDGQGLGYTF. CDR3 in DNA: TGCGCCAGCAGCGACGGACAGGGGCTAGGCTACACCTTC.

The chain links TRBV27 to TRBJ2-7, with TRBD2 as a possible D gene (6 bases). Germline lookup yields CDR1 MNHEY and CDR2 SMNVEV (reference sequence). V lost 3 bases and J 6 bases, leaving 15 bases between the germline ends. The CDR3 has 14 residues. For the CDR3, the DNA is TGTGCCAGCAGTTTCGGGACTCCAATGGGCGAGCAGTACTTC. This gives the protein CASSFGTPMGEQYF.

The gene calls are TRBV6-4 and TRBJ2-6; possibly TRBD1 for D (5 bases). The V end lost 3 bases, the J end lost 0 bases, and 9 bases lay between the germline ends. This CDR3 is built from 16 residues. CDR1 and CDR2 (germline): MRHNA, SNTAGT. The CDR3 reads CASSEIGVSGANVLTF. DNA for the CDR3: TGTGCCAGCAGTGAGATAGGGGTCTCTGGGGCCAACGTCCTGACTTTC.

The J gene is TRBJ2-7, the V gene TRBV27, with 12 bases lining up with TRBD2. J was trimmed by 6 bases and V by 3 bases; bases with no gene match: 6. This CDR3 region has 15 residues. Germline lookup yields CDR1 MNHEY and CDR2 SMNVEV (reference sequence). The CDR3, as DNA: TGTGCCAGCAGTTTGACGGGACTAGCGGGCACCGAGCAGTACTTC. Residues: CASSLTGLAGTEQYF.

This clone was seen just once. The chain recombines TRBV2 with TRBJ2-5; 11 nucleotides line up with TRBD1. Germline CDR1 SNHLY, CDR2 FYNNEI. The CDR3 spans 15 residues. Germline trimming cut 5 bases from V and 4 bases from J; bases unmatched to any gene: 6. The chain's CDR3 is CASSLRTGGGETQYF. In DNA, the CDR3 is TGTGCCAGCAGTCTCCGGACAGGGGGCGGAGAGACCCAGTACTTC.

The gene calls are TRBV7-2 and TRBJ2-3, with a tentative D call TRBD1 (5 bases). The germline CDR1 and CDR2 sequences are SGHTA and FQGNSA. The CDR3 has 14 amino acids. V shed 2 bases and J shed 8 bases, with 14 bases lying between them. The CDR3 loop is CASSLSRPQGTQYF. The DNA for the CDR3 is TGTGCCAGCAGCTTAAGCAGGCCGCAGGGTACGCAGTATTTT.

The chain couples TRBV9 to TRBJ2-7, with TRBD1 identical over 7 bases. Germline CDR1 is SGDLS and CDR2 is YYNGEE. This CDR3 has 13 amino acids. J was trimmed by 3 bases and V by 4 bases; bases with no gene match: 4. The CDR3 sequence is CASSPRDSYEQYF. The CDR3 nucleotides read TGTGCCAGCAGCCCCCGGGACAGCTACGAGCAGTACTTC.

The chain employs TRBV6-5 and TRBJ2-7; D is unresolved. This CDR3 contains 11 residues. Germline loops: CDR1 MNHEY, CDR2 SVGAGI. The V end lost 7 bases, the J end lost 3 bases, and 7 bases lay between the germline ends. In DNA, the CDR3 is TGTGCCAGCACCCACAACTACGAGCAGTACTTC. Its protein product is CASTHNYEQYF.

The V and J genes are TRBV19 and TRBJ2-5; 7 bases match TRBD1. The CDR3 is made up of 14 amino acids. The V and J ends lost 6 bases and 0 bases, in that order; junction bases with no gene match: 4. Germline loops: CDR1 LNHDA, CDR2 SQIVND (reference sequence). The CDR3 loop is CASRQTGYQETQYF. CDR3 nucleotides: TGTGCCAGTAGACAGACAGGGTACCAAGAGACCCAGTACTTC.

This sequence joins TRBV6-1 and TRBJ2-1; TRBD1 matches at 8 bases. Germline V gene sequence: CDR1 MNHNS, CDR2 SASEGT. V was pared by 4 bases and J by 7 bases, with 12 bases of the junction left unmatched. CDR3 size: 16 residues. Written as DNA, the CDR3 is TGTGCCAGCAGTGTAAGGGACAGGCCAATTACAAATGAGCAGTTCTTC. It yields the protein CASSVRDRPITNEQFF.